A selection of T cell receptor beta chains follows, all from one sample in a study of blood T cell repertoires in COVID-19. Assay: immunoSEQ multiplex PCR; the TCRdb copy retains only in-frame clones and omits some. This table holds 300,000 to 350,000 clones, approximately 91% found once. Sequenced sample: PBMCs or T cells enriched from blood (not recorded which). The receptors were sampled from a woman under 40 who had been exposed to COVID-19. CDR3s leave out the opening cysteine and the closing phenylalanine or tryptophan. Rows give clone size only sometimes, using once, few, many, or a class for an expanded clone.

cdr3_aa j_call clone_size v_call
ASSLVSARRNYGYT TRBJ1-2 . TRBV7-8
ASSIRRDADTQY TRBJ2-3 . TRBV19
ASSEDRVRYGYT TRBJ1-2 . TRBV6-1
ASLKKGGAWTEAF TRBJ1-1 . TRBV13
SASAGYSNQPQH TRBJ1-5 . TRBV20-1
ASSFNQGSDGYT TRBJ1-2 . TRBV25-1
ASRDTVGVLNEQF TRBJ2-1 few TRBV19
ASRSGQVNYGYT TRBJ1-2 . TRBV4-1
ATSASANYGYT TRBJ1-2 . TRBV19
AIRDRDYSPLH TRBJ1-6 . TRBV10-3
ASRRTGEPQPQH TRBJ1-5 . TRBV28
AISYDSEKLF TRBJ1-4 few TRBV10-3
ASSKRRPGGGYT TRBJ1-2 once TRBV21-1
ASGPGTGPYINYGYT TRBJ1-2 . TRBV5-1
ATSSSGGAAEQF TRBJ2-1 . TRBV15
ATSDRRQEQETQY TRBJ2-5 . TRBV24-1
ASSLLFGTAYNEQF TRBJ2-1 . TRBV5-5
ASSLGHLNQPQH TRBJ1-5 once TRBV5-5
ASSLYNQPQH TRBJ1-5 . TRBV7-9
ASSPRQGFGYT TRBJ1-2 . TRBV9
ATSISGTYNEQF TRBJ2-1 . TRBV15
ASSRVRDSFYEQY TRBJ2-7 . TRBV21-1
ASSLAVNQPQH TRBJ1-5 . TRBV5-1
ASSSFPLSGANVLT TRBJ2-6 . TRBV2
SASLGASSYEQY TRBJ2-7 . TRBV20-1
ASRGDADTQY TRBJ2-3 . TRBV3-1/TRBV3-2
ASSQGGGGNSPLH TRBJ1-6 . TRBV3-1/TRBV3-2
ASSQEGVGGITEAF TRBJ1-1 . TRBV4-1
AGTSGGALNEQF TRBJ2-1 once TRBV2
ASSEQLGDTQY TRBJ2-3 . TRBV4-2
ASSLRGNEKLF TRBJ1-4 once TRBV12-3/TRBV12-4
ASRPIQGTQY . . TRBV6-5